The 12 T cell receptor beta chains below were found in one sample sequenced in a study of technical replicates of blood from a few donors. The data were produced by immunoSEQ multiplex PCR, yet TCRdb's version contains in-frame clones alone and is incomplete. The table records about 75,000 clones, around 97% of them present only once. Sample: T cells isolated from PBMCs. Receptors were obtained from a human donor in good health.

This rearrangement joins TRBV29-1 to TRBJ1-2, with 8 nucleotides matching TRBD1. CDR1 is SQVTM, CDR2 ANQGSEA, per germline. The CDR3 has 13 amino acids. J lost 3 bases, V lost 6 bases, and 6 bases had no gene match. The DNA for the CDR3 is TGCAGCGTAGAGACAGGGGAGGACTATGGCTACACCTTC. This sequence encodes CSVETGEDYGYTF.

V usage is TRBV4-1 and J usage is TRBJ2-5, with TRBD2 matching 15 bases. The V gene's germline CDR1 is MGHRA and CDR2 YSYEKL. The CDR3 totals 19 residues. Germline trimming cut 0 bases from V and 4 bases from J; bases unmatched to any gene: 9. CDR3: CASSQEEWTSGRAGETQYF. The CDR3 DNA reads TGCGCCAGCAGCCAAGAGGAATGGACTAGCGGGAGGGCAGGAGAGACCCAGTACTTC.

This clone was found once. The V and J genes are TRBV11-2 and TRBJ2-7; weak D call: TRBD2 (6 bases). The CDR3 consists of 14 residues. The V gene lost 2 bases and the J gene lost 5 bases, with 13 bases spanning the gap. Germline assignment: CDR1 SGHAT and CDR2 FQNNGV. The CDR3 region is CASSLILGGHEQYF. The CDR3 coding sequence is TGTGCCAGCAGCTTAATCCTGGGAGGCCACGAGCAGTACTTC.

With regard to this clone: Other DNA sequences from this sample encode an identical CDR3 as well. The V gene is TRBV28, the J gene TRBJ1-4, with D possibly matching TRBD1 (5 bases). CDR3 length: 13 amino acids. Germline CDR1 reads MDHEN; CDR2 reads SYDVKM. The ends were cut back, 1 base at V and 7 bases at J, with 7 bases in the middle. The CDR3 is CASSLFRGEKLFF. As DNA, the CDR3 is TGTGCCAGCAGTTTATTTAGGGGTGAAAAACTGTTTTTT.

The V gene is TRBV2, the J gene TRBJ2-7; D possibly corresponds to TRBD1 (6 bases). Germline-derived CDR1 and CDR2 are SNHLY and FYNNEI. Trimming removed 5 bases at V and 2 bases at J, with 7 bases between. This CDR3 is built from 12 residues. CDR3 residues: CASSWTAYEQYF. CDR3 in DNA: TGTGCCAGCAGTTGGACAGCCTACGAGCAGTACTTC.

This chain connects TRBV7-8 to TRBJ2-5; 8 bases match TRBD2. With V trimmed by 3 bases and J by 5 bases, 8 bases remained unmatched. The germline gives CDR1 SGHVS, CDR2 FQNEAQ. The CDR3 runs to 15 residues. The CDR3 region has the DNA TGTGCCAGCAGCTTTGCGTGGACTAGCAAGGAGACCCAGTACTTC. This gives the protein CASSFAWTSKETQYF.

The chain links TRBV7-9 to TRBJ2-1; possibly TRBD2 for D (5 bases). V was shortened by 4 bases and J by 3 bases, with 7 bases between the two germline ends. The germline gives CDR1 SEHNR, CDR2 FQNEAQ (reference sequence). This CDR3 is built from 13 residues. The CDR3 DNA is TGTGCCAGCAGCTCAAGCGGCTACAATGAGCAGTTCTTC. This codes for CASSSSGYNEQFF.

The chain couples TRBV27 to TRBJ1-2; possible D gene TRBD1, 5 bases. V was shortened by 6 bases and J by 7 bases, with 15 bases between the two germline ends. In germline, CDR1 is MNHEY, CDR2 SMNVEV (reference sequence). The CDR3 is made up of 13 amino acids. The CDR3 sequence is CASRQETIGGYTF. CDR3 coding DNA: TGTGCCAGCAGACAGGAGACGATTGGTGGCTACACCTTC.

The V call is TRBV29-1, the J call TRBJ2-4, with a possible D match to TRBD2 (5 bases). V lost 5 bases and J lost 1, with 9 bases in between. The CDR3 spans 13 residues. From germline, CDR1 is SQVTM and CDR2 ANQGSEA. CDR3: CSVREGAKNIQYF. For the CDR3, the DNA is TGCAGCGTTCGGGAAGGGGCCAAAAACATTCAGTACTTC.

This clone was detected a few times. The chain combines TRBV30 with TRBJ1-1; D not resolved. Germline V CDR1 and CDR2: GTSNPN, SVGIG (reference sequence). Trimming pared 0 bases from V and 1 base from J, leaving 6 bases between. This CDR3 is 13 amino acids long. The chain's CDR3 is CAWSVLWNTEAFF. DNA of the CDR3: TGTGCCTGGAGTGTACTGTGGAACACTGAAGCTTTCTTT.

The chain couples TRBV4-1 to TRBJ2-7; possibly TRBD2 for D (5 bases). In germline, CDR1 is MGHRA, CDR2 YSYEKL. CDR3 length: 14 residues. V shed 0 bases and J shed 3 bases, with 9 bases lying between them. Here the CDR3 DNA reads TGCGCCAGCAGCCAAGAGGCGGGCGACTACGAGCAGTACTTC. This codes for CASSQEAGDYEQYF.

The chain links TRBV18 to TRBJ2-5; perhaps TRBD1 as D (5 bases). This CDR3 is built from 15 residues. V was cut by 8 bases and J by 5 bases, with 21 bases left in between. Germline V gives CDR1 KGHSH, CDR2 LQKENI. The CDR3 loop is CASRKNTGRRETQYF. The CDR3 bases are TGTGCCAGCCGAAAGAACACAGGCAGGCGGGAGACCCAGTACTTC.